This passage covers 21 T cell receptor beta chains from one sample sequenced in a study of cytomegalovirus exposure and HLA in healthy donors. Primers: 60 Vbeta forward and 13 Jbeta reverse. Here immunoSEQ multiplex PCR was the method, and the copy in TCRdb shows in-frame clones only, minus some. The data hold around 140,000 clones, with around 80% observed a single time. The material sequenced was PBMCs. These receptors were obtained from a female donor in good health and CMV-seronegative.

The chain carries TRBV9 and TRBJ1-2; TRBD1 agrees at 8 bases. CDR3 length: 12 amino acids. Germline CDR1 is SGDLS and CDR2 is YYNGEE. V dropped 3 bases and J dropped 8; count of bases not matched to a gene: 3. The CDR3 nucleotides are TGTGCCAGCAGCGCGGACAGGGACGGCTACACCTTC. This codes for CASSADRDGYTF.

The J gene is TRBJ2-5, the V gene TRBV2, with 12 bases lining up with TRBD2. The J call is doubtful: the DNA matches TRBJ2-7 better. Looked up from germline, CDR1 is SNHLY and CDR2 is FYNNEI. The CDR3 covers 15 residues. The CDR3 nucleotides read TGTGCCAGCAGGCTACTAGCGGGAGGTGGCTACGAGCAGTACTTC. It translates to CASRLLAGGGYEQYF.

The table lists this clone with a count of one. V usage is TRBV29-1 and J usage is TRBJ2-2, with TRBD1 as a possible D gene (5 bases). There are 14 residues in the CDR3. Between the trimmed V and J ends, which lost 4 bases and 3 bases, there was a span of 12 bases. Germline CDR1 is SQVTM and CDR2 is ANQGSEA. The CDR3 here is CSVASGWDTGELFF. CDR3 bases: TGCAGCGTTGCGTCAGGGTGGGACACCGGGGAGCTGTTTTTT.

This clone has more than one count but fewer than ten. V and J are TRBV5-6 and TRBJ2-7; TRBD1 might be the D (6 bases). The CDR3 sequence is 14 residues long. Trimming pared 0 bases from V and 3 bases from J, leaving 10 bases between. Germline V lookup: CDR1 SGHDT, CDR2 YYEEEE. The CDR3: CASSLAQGIYEQYF. The CDR3 DNA sequence: TGTGCCAGCAGCTTGGCCCAGGGGATCTACGAGCAGTACTTC.

The chain combines TRBV6-5 with TRBJ2-7, with 8 nucleotides matching TRBD2. This CDR3 is 14 amino acids long. Germline V gene lookup returns CDR1 MNHEY and CDR2 SVGAGI. J lost 7 bases, V lost 1 base, and 6 bases had no gene match. CDR3 sequence: CASSYLAGMGEQYF. The CDR3 DNA follows: TGTGCCAGCAGTTACTTAGCGGGAATGGGAGAGCAGTACTTC.

V gene TRBV5-1 combines with J gene TRBJ2-3; 13 nucleotides line up with TRBD2. CDR1 and CDR2 (germline): SGHRS, YFSETQ. The length of the CDR3 is 17 residues. The V segment lost 0 bases and the J segment 2 bases; nucleotides outside the gene matches: 3. The CDR3 sequence is CASSLGTSGGLTDTQYF. CDR3 DNA sequence: TGCGCCAGCAGCTTGGGGACTAGCGGGGGCCTCACAGATACGCAGTATTTT.

This chain uses TRBV4-3 with TRBJ2-3, with D possibly being TRBD2 (6 bases). The V gene lost 0 bases and the J gene lost 3 bases, with 10 bases spanning the gap. The CDR3 covers 15 residues. The germline CDR1 and CDR2 sequences are LGHNA and YSLEER. The CDR3 sequence is CASSQDGRGTDTQYF. The CDR3 DNA sequence: TGCGCCAGCAGCCAAGACGGGAGAGGAACAGATACGCAGTATTTT.

Note on this clone: A junction end diverges from the germline sequence, so it may reflect a read error. CDR3 in DNA: TGTTCCAGCAGCAAGCTTGGGACAGGGGCCTCCTACGAGCAGTACTTC. Translation: CSSSKLGTGASYEQYF. The genes are TRBV7-9 and TRBJ2-7; 10 nucleotides align to TRBD1. Germline V gene sequence: CDR1 SEHNR, CDR2 FQNEAQ (reference sequence). The CDR3 length is 16 residues.

This sequence joins TRBV15 and TRBJ1-1; D is possibly TRBD1 (6 bases). This CDR3 region has 15 residues. V dropped 0 bases and J dropped 0 bases, with 8 bases sitting between them. Per germline, CDR1 LNHNV and CDR2 YYDKDF (reference sequence). In DNA form, the CDR3 reads TGTGCCACCAGCAGAGACACAGGGCTGAACACTGAAGCTTTCTTT. Translating gives CATSRDTGLNTEAFF.

DNA for the CDR3: TGCGCCAGCAGCCTCGTGTGGCGGGGGGGCCGGGGCAATGAGCAGTTCTTC. Translated, it gives CASSLVWRGGRGNEQFF. The chain recombines TRBV5-1 with TRBJ2-1, with 9 bases identical to TRBD2. This CDR3 is built from 17 residues. V shed 4 bases and J 6 bases; nucleotides not matched to a gene: 14. Germline V gene sequence: CDR1 SGHRS, CDR2 YFSETQ.

A word on this clone: A junction boundary mismatches the germline segment, possibly from a read error. Different DNA sequences within this sample yield the same CDR3. The rearrangement joins TRBV15 to TRBJ1-5; D ambiguous. The CDR3 spans 16 residues. CDR1 and CDR2 (germline): LNHNV, YYDKDF (reference sequence). The CDR3 protein is CATSSGVPVSNQPQHF. CDR3 DNA sequence: TGTGCCACCAGCTCCGGGGTCCCGGTTAGCAACCAGCCCCAGCATTTT.

The V gene is TRBV4-3, the J gene TRBJ2-1, with TRBD2 matching over 8 bases. J lost 6 bases, V lost 0 bases, and 10 bases had no gene match. The germline CDR1 and CDR2 sequences are LGHNA and YSLEER. CDR3 size: 17 residues. This CDR3 is CASSQDRVGGAGNEQFF. As DNA, the CDR3 is TGCGCCAGCAGCCAAGATAGGGTCGGGGGGGCGGGCAATGAGCAGTTCTTC.

The J gene is TRBJ1-4, the V gene TRBV18; D possibly corresponds to TRBD1 (6 bases). The germline CDR1 and CDR2 sequences are KGHSH and LQKENI. V was pared by 3 bases and J by 12 bases, with 14 bases between. The CDR3 is made up of 13 amino acids. This chain's CDR3 is CASSPEQGSELFF. The CDR3 DNA reads as TGTGCCAGCTCACCGGAACAGGGTTCGGAACTGTTTTTT.

The V and J genes are TRBV30 and TRBJ1-2; 8 bases line up with TRBD1. The CDR3 runs 15 residues. J lost 3 bases, V lost 0 bases, and 6 bases had no gene match. The germline CDR1 and CDR2 sequences are GTSNPN and SVGIG (reference sequence). The CDR3 is CAWSVSRGLHYGYTF. CDR3 DNA: TGTGCCTGGAGTGTAAGCAGGGGGCTTCACTATGGCTACACCTTC.

The chain has TRBV14 and TRBJ1-2, with 9 bases that match TRBD1. The V segment lost 4 bases and the J segment 2 bases; nucleotides outside the gene matches: 8. Germline V gene sequence: CDR1 SGHDN, CDR2 FVKESK. The CDR3 runs to 16 residues. In DNA, the CDR3 is TGTGCCAGCAGCCCTAACAGGGGGCGATGGAACTATGGCTACACCTTC. Translated: CASSPNRGRWNYGYTF.

There are a few counts of this clone. This chain connects TRBV2 to TRBJ1-1; D possibly corresponds to TRBD1 (5 bases). V shed 5 bases and J shed 3 bases, with 13 bases lying between them. This CDR3 has 14 amino acids. Germline CDR1 SNHLY, CDR2 FYNNEI. The CDR3 protein is CASSLFSRDTEAFF. CDR3 nucleotides: TGTGCCAGCAGTTTATTCTCCAGGGACACTGAAGCTTTCTTT. Based on the CDR3 plus reference TRBV2 and TRBJ1-1, the full variable domain is EPEVTQTPSHQVTQMGQEVILRCVPISNHLYFYWYRQILGQKVEFLVSFYNNEISEKSEIFDDQFSVERPDGSNFTLKIRSTKLEDSAMYFCASSLFSRDTEAFFGQGTRLTVV.

The chain carries TRBV2 and TRBJ2-1, with D unresolved. Germline assignment: CDR1 SNHLY and CDR2 FYNNEI. The CDR3 totals 11 residues. V was shortened by 9 bases and J by 7 bases, with 10 bases between the two germline ends. The CDR3 coding sequence is TGTGCCAGTTGTCAGGTGAATGAGCAGTTCTTC. Its translation is CASCQVNEQFF.

V is TRBV7-6 and J is TRBJ2-3, with 7 bases aligning to TRBD1. CDR1 and CDR2 (germline): SGHVS, FNYEAQ. Unmatched junction bases numbered 6, after V lost 4 bases and J lost 2 bases. The CDR3 has 15 amino acids. The CDR3: CASSYNRGPTDTQYF. The CDR3 DNA follows: TGTGCCAGCAGCTACAACAGGGGACCCACAGATACGCAGTATTTT.

This clone was detected once. This chain uses TRBV2 with TRBJ2-5; tentatively, D is TRBD2 (5 bases). With 6 bases removed from V and 0 bases from J, the gap between germline ends came to 8 bases. This CDR3 contains 13 residues. The V gene's germline CDR1 is SNHLY and CDR2 FYNNEI. CDR3 amino acids: CASRKDYQETQYF. Here the CDR3 DNA reads TGTGCCAGCAGAAAGGACTACCAAGAGACCCAGTACTTC.

Points on this clone: The sample contains more than one DNA sequence encoding this CDR3. The chain uses TRBV7-7 and TRBJ1-6, with no clear D. V lost 3 bases to trimming and J lost 10 bases, with 10 bases between them. Looked up from germline, CDR1 is SSHAT and CDR2 is FNYEAQ (reference sequence). The CDR3 loop spans 13 amino acids. CDR3 sequence reads: CASSLREGSPLHF. Here the CDR3 DNA reads TGTGCCAGCAGCTTGAGGGAAGGATCACCCCTCCACTTT.

This clone turned up a few times. The chain joins TRBV5-1 to TRBJ1-1; TRBD1 is a possible D gene (6 bases). The V end was cut by 0 bases, the J end by 10 bases, with 10 bases between. CDR3 size: 12 residues. Per the germline V gene, CDR1 is SGHRS and CDR2 is YFSETQ. This chain's CDR3 is CASSLDRVPAFF. In DNA, the CDR3 is TGCGCCAGCAGCTTGGACAGGGTTCCAGCTTTCTTT.